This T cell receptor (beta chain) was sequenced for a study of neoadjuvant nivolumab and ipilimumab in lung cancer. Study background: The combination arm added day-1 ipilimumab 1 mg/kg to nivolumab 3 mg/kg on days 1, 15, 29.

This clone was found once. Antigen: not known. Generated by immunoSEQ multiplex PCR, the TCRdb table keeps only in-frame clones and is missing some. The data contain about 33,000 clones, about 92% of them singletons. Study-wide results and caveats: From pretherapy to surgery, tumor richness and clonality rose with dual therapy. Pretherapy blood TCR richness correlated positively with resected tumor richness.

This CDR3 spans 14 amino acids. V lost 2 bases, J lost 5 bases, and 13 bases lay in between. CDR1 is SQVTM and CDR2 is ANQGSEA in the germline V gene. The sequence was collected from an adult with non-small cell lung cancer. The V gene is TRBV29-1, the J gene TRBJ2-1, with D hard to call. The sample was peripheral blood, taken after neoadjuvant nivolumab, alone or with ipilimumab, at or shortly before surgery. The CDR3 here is CSVERYRTDNEQFF. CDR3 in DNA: TGCAGCGTTGAAAGGTATCGTACGGACAATGAGCAGTTCTTC.